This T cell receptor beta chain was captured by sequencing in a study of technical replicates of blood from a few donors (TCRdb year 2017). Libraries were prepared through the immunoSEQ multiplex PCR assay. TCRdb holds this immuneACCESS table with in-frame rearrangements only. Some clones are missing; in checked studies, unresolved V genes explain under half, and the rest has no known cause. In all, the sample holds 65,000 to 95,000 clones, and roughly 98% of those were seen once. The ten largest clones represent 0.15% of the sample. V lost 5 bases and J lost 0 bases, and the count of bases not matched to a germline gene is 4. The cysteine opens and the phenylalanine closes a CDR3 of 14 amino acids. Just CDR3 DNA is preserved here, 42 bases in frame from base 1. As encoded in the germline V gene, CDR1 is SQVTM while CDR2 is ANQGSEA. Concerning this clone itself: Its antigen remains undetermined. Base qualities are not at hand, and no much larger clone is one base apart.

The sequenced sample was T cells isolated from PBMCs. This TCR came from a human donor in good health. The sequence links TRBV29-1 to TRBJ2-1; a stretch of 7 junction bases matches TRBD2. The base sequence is TGCAGCGTTATGGGACTAAGCTCCTACAATGAGCAGTTCTTC. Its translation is CSVMGLSSYNEQFF.